The rows below give T cell receptor beta chains drawn from one sample of a study of Tregs in tolerant kidney transplant recipients. Only in-frame clones appear in the TCRdb table, and some are missing; sequencing was by immunoSEQ multiplex PCR. The sample has about 19,000 clones; about 71% are singletons. These receptors lack a known antigen. The sequenced sample was Tregs from blood cultured with allogeneic cells. The receptors stem from a human donor in good health. Both conserved end residues are part of each CDR3. A D gene is named only where the DNA matches it firmly. Only some rows state a clone size, as once, few, many or a class for expanded clones.

size,V,J,length,D,DNA,CDR3
NA,TRBV7-6,TRBJ1-3,15,NA,TGTGCCAGCAGCTTAAGTCCGCGCTCTGGAAACACCATATATTTT,CASSLSPRSGNTIYF
NA,TRBV14,TRBJ1-1,14,NA,TGTGCCAGCAGCCAAGTACGGGGAGGCACTGAAGCTTTCTTT,CASSQVRGGTEAFF
few,TRBV30,TRBJ2-5,11,TRBD1,TGTGCCTGGAGTGTCCGGGACAGGGCGTACTTC,CAWSVRDRAYF
NA,TRBV5-4,TRBJ2-7,19,TRBD2,TGTGCCAGCAGCCCGGGGGGACTAGCGGGGGGAGGTCCCTCCTACGAGCAGTACTTC,CASSPGGLAGGGPSYEQYF
NA,TRBV6-1,TRBJ2-7,15,NA,TGTGCCAGCAGGCCTCAGCCATATAGCTCCTACGAGCAGTACTTC,CASRPQPYSSYEQYF
NA,TRBV5-4,TRBJ2-3,17,TRBD2,TGTGCCAGCAGCCGACTAGCGGGAGGGTCGAACACAGATACGCAGTATTTT,CASSRLAGGSNTDTQYF
NA,TRBV5-4,TRBJ1-1,14,NA,TGTGCCAGCAGCTTTGAGTTTTGGGACACTGAAGCTTTCTTT,CASSFEFWDTEAFF
few,TRBV6-6,TRBJ1-2,15,NA,TGTGCCGGTGGAATCCCCCGCGGGACGATTTATGGCTACACCTTC,CAGGIPRGTIYGYTF
few,TRBV10-3,TRBJ1-2,13,NA,TGTGCCATCAGTGAGGTCGGGGACTATGGCTACACCTTC,CAISEVGDYGYTF
NA,TRBV30,TRBJ2-1,10,NA,TGTGCCTCTCCGGAGGTCGAGCAGTTCTTC,CASPEVEQFF
few,TRBV5-1,TRBJ1-2,14,TRBD1,TGCGCCAGCAGCCCCTCGACAGGGCCGCGTGGCTACACCTTC,CASSPSTGPRGYTF
NA,TRBV7-9,TRBJ2-2,15,NA,TGTGCCAGCAGCGCGCGGAGGTCGAGCACCGGGGAGCTGTTTTTT,CASSARRSSTGELFF
NA,TRBV10-3,TRBJ2-7,16,TRBD1,TGTGCCATCAGTGATCTTTACGGGACAGGGGCCTACGAGCAGTACTTC,CAISDLYGTGAYEQYF
once,TRBV7-2,TRBJ1-5,16,TRBD1,TGTGCCAGCAGCTTAGGGACAGGAAGTAGCAATCAGCCCCAGCATTTT,CASSLGTGSSNQPQHF
few,TRBV9,TRBJ2-7,16,NA,TGTGCCAGCAGCGTAGGGCCTTCGTTACAAGTCTACGAGCAGTACTTC,CASSVGPSLQVYEQYF
NA,TRBV7-2,TRBJ2-4,18,NA,TGTGCCAGCAGCTTAGTCAGGGGTCTCCCCTTGGCCAAAAACATTCAGTACTTC,CASSLVRGLPLAKNIQYF
NA,TRBV6-6,TRBJ1-1,15,NA,TGTGCCAGCAGTTACAGCCGCCGAACGAACACTGAAGCTTTCTTT,CASSYSRRTNTEAFF
NA,TRBV6-5,TRBJ1-1,14,NA,TGTGCCAGCAGTCGGGGATTCCTGAACACTGAAGCTTTCTTT,CASSRGFLNTEAFF
once,TRBV6-5,TRBJ2-7,14,TRBD1,TGTGCCAGCAGGAAGGCAGGGGGCGCAGCCGAGCAGTACTTC,CASRKAGGAAEQYF
few,TRBV5-6,TRBJ1-4,14,NA,TGTGCCAGCAGCTTTTGGGGATCTAATGAAAAACTGTTTTTT,CASSFWGSNEKLFF
NA,TRBV25-1,TRBJ1-2,13,NA,TGTGCCAGCAGTGAAATAAACCTCCGAGGCTACACCTTC,CASSEINLRGYTF
NA,TRBV7-9,TRBJ2-2,15,TRBD2,TGTGCCAGCAGCTTGGTAGCCGGGGGGACCGGGGAGCTGTTTTTT,CASSLVAGGTGELFF
few,TRBV30,TRBJ2-7,15,NA,TGTGCCTGGCTAATAGGACAGCACGTTAGGGACGAGCAGTACTTC,CAWLIGQHVRDEQYF
NA,TRBV15,TRBJ1-3,18,NA,TGTGCCACCAGCAGAGATTGGGGGCCTTTCCTCTCTGGAAACACCATATATTTT,CATSRDWGPFLSGNTIYF
NA,TRBV19,TRBJ2-7,18,TRBD2,TGTGCCAGTAGTCCCGGAATAGCGGGAGGCCGTGGAACCTACGAGCAGTACTTC,CASSPGIAGGRGTYEQYF
NA,TRBV11-3,TRBJ2-2,15,NA,TGTGCCAGCTCTTTTATGGGGGCAAACACCGGGGAGCTGTTTTTT,CASSFMGANTGELFF
NA,TRBV6-5,TRBJ1-2,14,NA,TGTGCCAGCGGTGCCCCAGGCCGGGTCGGGGGCTACACCTTC,CASGAPGRVGGYTF
few,TRBV5-4,TRBJ2-6,17,NA,TGTGCCAGCACCGGGGCAGGGGCCCGCTCTGGGGCCAACGTCCTGACTTTC,CASTGAGARSGANVLTF
NA,TRBV7-3,TRBJ2-5,15,NA,TGTGCCAGCAGCCCCTCTTCCGCCCTGGGAGAGACCCAGTACTTC,CASSPSSALGETQYF
NA,TRBV15,TRBJ2-5,19,NA,TGTGCCACCAGCAGAGAGAGGGGAGGTGGCGGCAGCCAGGGGGAGACCCAGTACTTC,CATSRERGGGGSQGETQYF
once,TRBV11-2,TRBJ2-1,15,NA,TGTGCCAGCAGCTTAAGCACAGAAGGGGGCAATGAGCAGTTCTTC,CASSLSTEGGNEQFF
NA,TRBV5-1,TRBJ1-6,14,NA,TGCGCCAGCAGCTTGGCGGGGGATAATTCACCCCTCCACTTT,CASSLAGDNSPLHF
NA,TRBV20-1,TRBJ2-7,11,NA,TGCAGTGTAGGCCCACACTACGAGCAGTACTTC,CSVGPHYEQYF
few,TRBV7-2,TRBJ2-7,14,NA,TGTGCCAGCAGCCTATGGACTGGCTCCTACGAGCAGTACTTC,CASSLWTGSYEQYF
medium-sized,TRBV7-9,TRBJ2-2,13,TRBD1,TGTGCCAGCAGCGGTGCAGGGGGTGTAGAGCTGTTTTTT,CASSGAGGVELFF
NA,TRBV29-1,TRBJ2-6,17,TRBD1,TGCAGCGTTGTTCTTGGACAGGGGGTTCCTGGGGCCAACGTCCTGACTTTC,CSVVLGQGVPGANVLTF
NA,TRBV2,TRBJ1-1,15,NA,TGTGCCAGCAGTTACGGACGTGGTGGGTACACTGAAGCTTTCTTT,CASSYGRGGYTEAFF
few,TRBV10-2,TRBJ1-1,13,TRBD1,TGCGCCAGTAGGGACAGCCGACGGGCTGAAGCTTTCTTT,CASRDSRRAEAFF
NA,TRBV5-1,TRBJ1-5,17,TRBD1,TGCGCCAGCAGCTTGGGGCCTACAGGGGCCGCCGGACAGCCCCAGCATTTT,CASSLGPTGAAGQPQHF
few,TRBV5-1,TRBJ2-1,15,NA,TGCGCCAGCAGCCTCCTTGTCCAGGCACACAGTGAGCAGTTCTTC,CASSLLVQAHSEQFF
NA,TRBV19,TRBJ1-5,19,NA,TGTGCCAATTCCGCAACACATGTAACGGTCAAATATAGCAATCAGCCCCAGCATTTT,CANSATHVTVKYSNQPQHF
NA,TRBV25-1,TRBJ1-5,12,NA,TGTGCCAGCAGGGAGGGCCATCAGCCCCAGCATTTT,CASREGHQPQHF
NA,TRBV18,TRBJ1-2,14,NA,TGTGCCAGCTCAGAAGCACAGGGAAACTATGGCTACACCTTC,CASSEAQGNYGYTF
NA,TRBV5-1,TRBJ2-2,15,NA,TGCGCCAGCAGCATAGGACAGACGAACACCGGGGAGCTGTTTTTT,CASSIGQTNTGELFF
NA,TRBV5-1,TRBJ2-5,16,NA,TGCGCCAGCAGCTTGGCCTCTGGGGGGGCCGAAGAGACCCAGTACTTC,CASSLASGGAEETQYF
NA,TRBV7-2,TRBJ2-7,13,NA,TGTGCCAGCAGCATTACAGGGTATGGCGAGCAGTACTTC,CASSITGYGEQYF